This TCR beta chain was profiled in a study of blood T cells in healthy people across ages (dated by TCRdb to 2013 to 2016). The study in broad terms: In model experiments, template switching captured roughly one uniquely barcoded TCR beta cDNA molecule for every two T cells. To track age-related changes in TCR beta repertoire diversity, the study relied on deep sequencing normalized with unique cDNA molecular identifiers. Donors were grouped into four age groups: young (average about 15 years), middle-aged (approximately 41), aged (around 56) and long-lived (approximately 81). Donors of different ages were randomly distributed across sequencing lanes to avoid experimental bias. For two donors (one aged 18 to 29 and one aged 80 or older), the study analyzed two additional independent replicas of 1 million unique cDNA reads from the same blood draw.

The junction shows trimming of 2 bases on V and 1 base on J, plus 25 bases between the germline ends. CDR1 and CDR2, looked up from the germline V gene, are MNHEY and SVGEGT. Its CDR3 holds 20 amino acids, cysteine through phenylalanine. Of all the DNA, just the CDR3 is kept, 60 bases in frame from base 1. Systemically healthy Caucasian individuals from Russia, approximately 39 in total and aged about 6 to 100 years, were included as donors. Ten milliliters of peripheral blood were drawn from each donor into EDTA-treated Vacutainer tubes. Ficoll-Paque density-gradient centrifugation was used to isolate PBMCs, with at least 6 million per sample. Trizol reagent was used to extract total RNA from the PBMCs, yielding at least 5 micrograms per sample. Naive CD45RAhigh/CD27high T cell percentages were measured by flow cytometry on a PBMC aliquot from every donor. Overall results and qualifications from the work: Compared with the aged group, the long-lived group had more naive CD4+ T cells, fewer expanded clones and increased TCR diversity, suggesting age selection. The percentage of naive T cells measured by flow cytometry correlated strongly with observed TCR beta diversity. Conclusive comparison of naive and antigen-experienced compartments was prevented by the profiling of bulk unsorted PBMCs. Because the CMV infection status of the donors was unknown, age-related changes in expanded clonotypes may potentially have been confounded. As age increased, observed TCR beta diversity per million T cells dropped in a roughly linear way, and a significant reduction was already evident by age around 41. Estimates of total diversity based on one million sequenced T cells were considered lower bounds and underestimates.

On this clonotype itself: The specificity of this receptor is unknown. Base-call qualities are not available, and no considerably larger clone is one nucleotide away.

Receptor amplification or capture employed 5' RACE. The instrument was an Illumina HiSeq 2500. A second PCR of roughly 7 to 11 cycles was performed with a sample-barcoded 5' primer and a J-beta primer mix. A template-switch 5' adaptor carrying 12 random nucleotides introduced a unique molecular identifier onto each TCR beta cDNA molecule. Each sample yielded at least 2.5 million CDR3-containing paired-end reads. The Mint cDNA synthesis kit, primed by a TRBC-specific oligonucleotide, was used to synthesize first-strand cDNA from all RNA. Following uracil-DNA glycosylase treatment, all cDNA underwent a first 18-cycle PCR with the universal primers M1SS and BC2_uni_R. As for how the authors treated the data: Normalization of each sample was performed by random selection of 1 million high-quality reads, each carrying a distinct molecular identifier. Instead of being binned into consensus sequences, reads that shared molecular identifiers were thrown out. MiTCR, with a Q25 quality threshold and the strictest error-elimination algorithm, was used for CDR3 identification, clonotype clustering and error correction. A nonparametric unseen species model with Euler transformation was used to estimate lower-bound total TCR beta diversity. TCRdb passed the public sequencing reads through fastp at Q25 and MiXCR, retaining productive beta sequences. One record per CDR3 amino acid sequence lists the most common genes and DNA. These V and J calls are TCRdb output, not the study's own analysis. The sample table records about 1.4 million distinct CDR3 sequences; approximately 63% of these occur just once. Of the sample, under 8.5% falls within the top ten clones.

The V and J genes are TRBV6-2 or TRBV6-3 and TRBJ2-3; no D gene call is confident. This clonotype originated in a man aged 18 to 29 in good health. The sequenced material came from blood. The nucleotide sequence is TGTGCCAGCAGTTACCACTCGTCCCATACCGCAGGCATCGGCACAGATACGCAGTATTTT. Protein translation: CASSYHSSHTAGIGTDTQYF.